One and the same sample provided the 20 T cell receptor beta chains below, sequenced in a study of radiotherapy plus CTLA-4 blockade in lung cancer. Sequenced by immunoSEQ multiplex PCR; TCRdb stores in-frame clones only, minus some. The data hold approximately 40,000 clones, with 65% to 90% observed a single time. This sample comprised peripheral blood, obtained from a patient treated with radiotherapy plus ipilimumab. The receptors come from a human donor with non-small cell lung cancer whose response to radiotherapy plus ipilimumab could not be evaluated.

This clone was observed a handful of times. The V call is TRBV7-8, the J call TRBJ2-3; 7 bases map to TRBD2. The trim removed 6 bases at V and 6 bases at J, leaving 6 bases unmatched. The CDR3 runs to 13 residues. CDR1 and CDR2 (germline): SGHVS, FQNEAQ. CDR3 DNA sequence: TGTGCCAGCAGGGGGAGGGCCCAGGATACGCAGTATTTT. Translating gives CASRGRAQDTQYF.

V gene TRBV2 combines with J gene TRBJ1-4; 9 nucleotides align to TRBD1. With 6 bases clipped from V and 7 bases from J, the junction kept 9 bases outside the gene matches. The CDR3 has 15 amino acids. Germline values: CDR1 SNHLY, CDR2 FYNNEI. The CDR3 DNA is TGTGCCAGCAGCTGGGCTGGGACAGGGATTGAAAAACTGTTTTTT. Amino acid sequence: CASSWAGTGIEKLFF.

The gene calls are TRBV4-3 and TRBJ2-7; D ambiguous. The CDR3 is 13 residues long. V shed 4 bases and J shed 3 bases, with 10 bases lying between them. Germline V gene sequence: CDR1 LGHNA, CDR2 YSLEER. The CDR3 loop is CASSLGQIYEQYF. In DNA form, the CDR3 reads TGCGCCAGCAGCCTTGGGCAGATCTACGAGCAGTACTTC.

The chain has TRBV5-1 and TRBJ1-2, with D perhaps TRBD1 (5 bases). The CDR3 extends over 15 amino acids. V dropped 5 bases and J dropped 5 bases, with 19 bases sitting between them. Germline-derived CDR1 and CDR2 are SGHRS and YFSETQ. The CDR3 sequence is CASSYNTGADYGYTF. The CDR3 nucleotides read TGCGCCAGCAGTTATAATACAGGAGCAGATTATGGCTACACCTTC. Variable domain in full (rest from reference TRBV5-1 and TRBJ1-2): KAGVTQTPRYLIKTRGQQVTLSCSPISGHRSVSWYQQTPGQGLQFLFEYFSETQRNKGNFPGRFSGRQFSNSRSEMNVSTLELGDSALYLCASSYNTGADYGYTFGSGTRLTVV.

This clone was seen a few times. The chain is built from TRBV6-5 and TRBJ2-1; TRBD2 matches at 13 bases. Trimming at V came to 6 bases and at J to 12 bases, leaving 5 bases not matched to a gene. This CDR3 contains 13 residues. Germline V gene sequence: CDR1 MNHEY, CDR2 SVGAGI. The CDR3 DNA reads TGTGCCAGCAGGGGGGGACTAGCGGGACCGCAGTTCTTC. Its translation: CASRGGLAGPQFF.

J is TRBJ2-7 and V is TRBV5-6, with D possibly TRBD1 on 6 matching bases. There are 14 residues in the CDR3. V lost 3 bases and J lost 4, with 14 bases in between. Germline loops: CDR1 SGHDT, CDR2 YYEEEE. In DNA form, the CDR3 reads TGTGCCAGCAGCTCGACGGGACACCTTTACGAGCAGTACTTC. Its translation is CASSSTGHLYEQYF.

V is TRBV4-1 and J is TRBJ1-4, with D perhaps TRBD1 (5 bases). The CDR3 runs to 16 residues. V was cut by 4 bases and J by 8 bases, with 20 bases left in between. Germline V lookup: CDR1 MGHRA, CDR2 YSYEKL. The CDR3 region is CASSRLQAPRGEKLFF. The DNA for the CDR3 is TGCGCCAGCAGCCGACTGCAGGCACCCCGGGGGGAAAAACTGTTTTTT.

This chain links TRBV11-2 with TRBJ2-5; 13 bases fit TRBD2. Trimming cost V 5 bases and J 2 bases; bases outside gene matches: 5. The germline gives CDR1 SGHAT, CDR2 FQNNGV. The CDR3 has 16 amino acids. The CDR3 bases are TGTGCCAGCAGCCGCGGACTAGCGGGGGTTCAAGAGACCCAGTACTTC. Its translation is CASSRGLAGVQETQYF.

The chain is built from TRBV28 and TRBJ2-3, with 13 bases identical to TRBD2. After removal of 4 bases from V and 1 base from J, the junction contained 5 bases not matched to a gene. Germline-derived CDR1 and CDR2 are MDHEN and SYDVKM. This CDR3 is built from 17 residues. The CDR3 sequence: CASSSPGLAGGTDTQYF. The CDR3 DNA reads TGTGCCAGCAGTTCCCCAGGACTAGCGGGGGGCACAGATACGCAGTATTTT. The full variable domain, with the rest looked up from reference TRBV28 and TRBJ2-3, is DVKVTQSSRYLVKRTGEKVFLECVQDMDHENMFWYRQDPGLGLRLIYFSYDVKMKEKGDIPEGYSVSREKKERFSLILESASTNQTSMYLCASSSPGLAGGTDTQYFGPGTRLTVL.

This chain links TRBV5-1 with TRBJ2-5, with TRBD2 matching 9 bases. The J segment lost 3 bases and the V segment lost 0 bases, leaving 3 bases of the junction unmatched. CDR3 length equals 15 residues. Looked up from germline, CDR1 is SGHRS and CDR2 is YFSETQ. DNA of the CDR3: TGCGCCAGCAGCTTGGGCCCTAGCGGGAAAGAGACCCAGTACTTC. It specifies CASSLGPSGKETQYF.

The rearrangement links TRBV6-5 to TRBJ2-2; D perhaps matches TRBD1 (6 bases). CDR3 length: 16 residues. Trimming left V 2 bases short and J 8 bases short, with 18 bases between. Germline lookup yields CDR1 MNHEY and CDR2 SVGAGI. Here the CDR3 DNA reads TGTGCCAGCAGTTACAAGTTGGGACCCAGGGGAGGGGAGCTGTTTTTT. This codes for CASSYKLGPRGGELFF.

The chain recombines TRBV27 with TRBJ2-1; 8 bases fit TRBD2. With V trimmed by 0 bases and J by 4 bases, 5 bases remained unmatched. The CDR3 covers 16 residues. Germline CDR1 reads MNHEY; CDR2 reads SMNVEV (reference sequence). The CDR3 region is CASSLSREGLYNEQFF. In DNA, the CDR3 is TGTGCCAGCAGTTTATCCCGGGAGGGCCTGTACAATGAGCAGTTCTTC.

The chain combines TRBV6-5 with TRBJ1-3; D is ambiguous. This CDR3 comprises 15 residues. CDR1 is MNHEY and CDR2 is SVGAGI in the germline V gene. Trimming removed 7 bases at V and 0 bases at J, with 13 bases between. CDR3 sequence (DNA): TGTGCCAGCACCCGCGGCAGCTACTCTGGAAACACCATATATTTT. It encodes CASTRGSYSGNTIYF.

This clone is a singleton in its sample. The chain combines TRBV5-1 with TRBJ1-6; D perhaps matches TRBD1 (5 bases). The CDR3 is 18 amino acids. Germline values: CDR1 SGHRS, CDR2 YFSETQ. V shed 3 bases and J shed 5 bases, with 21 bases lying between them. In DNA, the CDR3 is TGCGCCAGCAGCTCAGCCGACCCCGGGGGGGTAAATAATTCACCCCTCCACTTT. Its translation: CASSSADPGGVNNSPLHF.

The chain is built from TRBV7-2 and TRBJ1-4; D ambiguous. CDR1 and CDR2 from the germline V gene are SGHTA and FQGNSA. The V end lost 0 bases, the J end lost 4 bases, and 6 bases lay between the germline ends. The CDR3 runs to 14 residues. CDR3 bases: TGTGCCAGCAGCTTAGCCCGGGTTAATGAAAAACTGTTTTTT. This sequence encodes CASSLARVNEKLFF. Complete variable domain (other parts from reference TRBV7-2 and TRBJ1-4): GAGVSQSPSNKVTEKGKDVELRCDPISGHTALYWYRQSLGQGLEFLIYFQGNSAPDKSGLPSDRFSAERTGGSVSTLTIQRTQQEDSAVYLCASSLARVNEKLFFGSGTQLSVL.

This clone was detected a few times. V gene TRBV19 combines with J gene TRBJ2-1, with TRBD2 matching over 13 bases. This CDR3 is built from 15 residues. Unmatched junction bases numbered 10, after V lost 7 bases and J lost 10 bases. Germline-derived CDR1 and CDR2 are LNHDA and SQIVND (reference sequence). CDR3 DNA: TGTGCCAGTAATAACCACGGGACTAGCGGGAACGAGCAGTTCTTC. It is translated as CASNNHGTSGNEQFF.

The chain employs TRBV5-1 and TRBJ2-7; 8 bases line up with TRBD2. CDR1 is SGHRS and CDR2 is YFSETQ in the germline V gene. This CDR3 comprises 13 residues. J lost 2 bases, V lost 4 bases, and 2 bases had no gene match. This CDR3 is CASSRGGTYEQYF. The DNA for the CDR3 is TGCGCCAGCAGCCGCGGGGGGACCTACGAGCAGTACTTC. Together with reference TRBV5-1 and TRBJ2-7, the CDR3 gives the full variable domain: KAGVTQTPRYLIKTRGQQVTLSCSPISGHRSVSWYQQTPGQGLQFLFEYFSETQRNKGNFPGRFSGRQFSNSRSEMNVSTLELGDSALYLCASSRGGTYEQYFGPGTRLTVT.

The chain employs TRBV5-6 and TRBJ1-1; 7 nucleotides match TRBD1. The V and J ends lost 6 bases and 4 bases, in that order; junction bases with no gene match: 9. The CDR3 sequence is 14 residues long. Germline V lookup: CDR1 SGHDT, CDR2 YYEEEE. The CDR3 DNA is TGTGCCAGCAAACTCAGGGGGGCAATCACTGAAGCTTTCTTT. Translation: CASKLRGAITEAFF.

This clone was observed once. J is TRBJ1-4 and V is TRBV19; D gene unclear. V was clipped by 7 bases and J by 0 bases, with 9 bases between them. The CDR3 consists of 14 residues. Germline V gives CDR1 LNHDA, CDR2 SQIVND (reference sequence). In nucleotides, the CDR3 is TGTGCCAGTAAGATCGGTACAACTAATGAAAAACTGTTTTTT. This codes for CASKIGTTNEKLFF.

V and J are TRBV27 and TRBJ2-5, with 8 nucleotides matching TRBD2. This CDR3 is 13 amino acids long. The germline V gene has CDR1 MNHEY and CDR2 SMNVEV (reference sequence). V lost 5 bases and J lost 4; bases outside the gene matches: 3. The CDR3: CASSTGTRETQYF. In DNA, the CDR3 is TGTGCCAGCAGTACAGGGACTAGAGAGACCCAGTACTTC.